The 22 T cell receptor beta chains in this list originate from one sample, sequenced in a study of shared clonotypes between healthy human individuals. The assay was immunoSEQ multiplex PCR, and TCRdb's table has in-frame clones only and misses some. In the table there are roughly 2,300,000 clones, 85% to 95% of which are singletons. Sequencing was performed on naive CD4+ T cells from PBMCs. Subset indicated: CD45RA+ positively selected. The receptors were gathered from a young man in good health. Some clones in this sample may be carry-over from other donors' samples.

The chain carries TRBV5-4 and TRBJ2-6, with TRBD1 matching 8 bases. Trimming took 3 bases from V and 1 from J; bases not matched to a gene: 0. CDR1 and CDR2 from the germline V gene are SGHNT and YYREEE (reference sequence). CDR3 length: 15 residues. The CDR3 loop reads CASSWTGSGANVLTF. As DNA, the CDR3 is TGTGCCAGCAGCTGGACAGGGTCTGGGGCCAACGTCCTGACTTTC.

This clone was counted only a few times. V gene TRBV28 combines with J gene TRBJ2-1; no clear D. The V gene's germline CDR1 is MDHEN and CDR2 SYDVKM. V lost 6 bases and J 4 bases, leaving 19 bases between the germline ends. This CDR3 is built from 16 residues. This CDR3 is CASRSYGSDGYNEQFF. The DNA for the CDR3 is TGTGCCAGCAGGTCCTATGGGTCTGACGGTTACAATGAGCAGTTCTTC.

CDR3 nucleotide sequence: TGTGCCAGCAGTTTATCGGGGGGACCCCAGCATTTT. This sequence encodes CASSLSGGPQHF. This chain uses TRBV28 with TRBJ1-5, with D possibly being TRBD1 (5 bases). There are 12 residues in the CDR3. In germline, CDR1 is MDHEN, CDR2 SYDVKM. V dropped 1 base and J dropped 10 bases, with 8 bases sitting between them. Based on the CDR3 plus reference TRBV28 and TRBJ1-5, the full variable domain is DVKVTQSSRYLVKRTGEKVFLECVQDMDHENMFWYRQDPGLGLRLIYFSYDVKMKEKGDIPEGYSVSREKKERFSLILESASTNQTSMYLCASSLSGGPQHFGDGTRLSIL.

The CDR3: CASSQAGVAYNEQFF. CDR3 nucleotide sequence: TGCGCCAGCAGCCAAGCGGGAGTTGCCTACAATGAGCAGTTCTTC. The chain employs TRBV4-1 and TRBJ2-1, with a weak D call TRBD2 (6 bases). The CDR3 covers 15 residues. V was pared by 1 base and J by 2 bases, with 9 bases between. Germline assignment: CDR1 MGHRA and CDR2 YSYEKL.

Of note for this clone: One junction end does not reproduce the germline sequence, and a read error may be involved. Other nucleotide sequences in the sample specify the same CDR3. V usage is TRBV18 and J usage is TRBJ1-5, with D possibly being TRBD1 (6 bases). This CDR3 has 14 residues. CDR1 and CDR2 (germline): KGHSH, LQKENI. CDR3 residues: CASSPGQGNRPQHF. The CDR3 region has the DNA TGTGCCAGCTCACCGGGACAAGGGAATCGGCCCCAGCATTTT.

The V call is TRBV11-1, the J call TRBJ2-3; 8 nucleotides align to TRBD1. V lost 3 bases and J lost 3; bases outside the gene matches: 14. Germline V gene lookup returns CDR1 SGHAT and CDR2 FQDESV (reference sequence). The CDR3 totals 18 residues. DNA of the CDR3: TGTGCCAGCAGCTTTAGCCTTATTGACAGGGGCGAGACAGATACGCAGTATTTT. Protein sequence: CASSFSLIDRGETDTQYF.

The chain carries TRBV4-2 and TRBJ1-2, with no clear D. V lost 3 bases and J lost 2, with 16 bases in between. CDR1 and CDR2 (germline): LGHNA, YNFKEQ. This CDR3 is built from 16 residues. This CDR3 is CASSQARRVRNYGYTF. Written as DNA, the CDR3 is TGTGCCAGCAGCCAGGCTAGGAGGGTGAGAAACTATGGCTACACCTTC.

The chain is built from TRBV5-4 and TRBJ2-3; TRBD1 is a possible D gene (5 bases). The CDR3 has 16 residues. Germline CDR1 reads SGHNT; CDR2 reads YYREEE (reference sequence). V gave up 8 bases and J gave up 0 bases, with 19 bases separating them. CDR3 sequence reads: CASTSQARASTDTQYF. The CDR3 nucleotides read TGTGCCAGTACCTCTCAGGCCAGGGCAAGCACAGATACGCAGTATTTT.

In the case of this clone: Other DNA sequences in the sample encode the same CDR3. The chain has TRBV27 and TRBJ2-3, with D hard to call. The V and J ends lost 4 bases and 2 bases respectively, with 4 bases between them. Germline lookup yields CDR1 MNHEY and CDR2 SMNVEV (reference sequence). This CDR3 is built from 12 residues. CDR3 sequence: CASSSYTDTQYF. In DNA, the CDR3 is TGTGCCAGCAGTTCCTACACAGATACGCAGTATTTT.

The CDR3 sequence is CASSLIGTRETQYF. In DNA, the CDR3 is TGTGCCAGCAGCTTAATAGGGACCCGGGAGACCCAGTACTTC. The rearrangement joins TRBV11-1 to TRBJ2-5; the D gene could be TRBD1 or TRBD2 (5 bases each). Trimming stripped 2 bases from V and 5 bases from J, with 12 bases between. This CDR3 has 14 residues. Germline CDR1 reads SGHAT; CDR2 reads FQDESV (reference sequence).

The rearrangement uses TRBV6-5 and TRBJ1-4; 8 bases align to TRBD1. Trimming at V came to 5 bases and at J to 8 bases, leaving 7 bases not matched to a gene. Looked up from germline, CDR1 is MNHEY and CDR2 is SVGAGI. The CDR3 runs to 14 residues. The CDR3 spells CASSVQGAREKLFF. CDR3 coding DNA: TGTGCCAGCAGTGTTCAGGGGGCGAGGGAAAAACTGTTTTTT.

The rearrangement joins TRBV2 to TRBJ2-2; D remains ambiguous. Per the germline V gene, CDR1 is SNHLY and CDR2 is FYNNEI. V lost 7 bases and J lost 4, with 16 bases in between. The CDR3 is made up of 15 amino acids. CDR3 region: CASMSAAASTGELFF. The CDR3 DNA sequence: TGTGCCAGCATGTCCGCGGCGGCAAGCACCGGGGAGCTGTTTTTT.

The chain recombines TRBV7-9 with TRBJ2-1; tentative D call: TRBD2 (6 bases). Germline CDR1 SEHNR, CDR2 FQNEAQ (reference sequence). Trimming removed 1 base from V and 9 bases from J, with 19 bases in between. This CDR3 is 16 amino acids long. The CDR3 coding sequence is TGTGCCAGCAGCTTAGGGTACGGGAGAGAGTCGGGTGAGCAGTTCTTC. It encodes CASSLGYGRESGEQFF.

This sequence joins TRBV28 and TRBJ2-7; possibly TRBD1 or TRBD2 for D (6 bases each). This CDR3 is 15 amino acids long. Trimming took 6 bases from V and 7 from J, leaving 22 bases between them. Germline assignment: CDR1 MDHEN and CDR2 SYDVKM. CDR3 amino acids: CASSNFMGGSREQYF. The CDR3, as DNA: TGTGCCAGCAGCAACTTTATGGGGGGCTCGAGGGAGCAGTACTTC.

In nucleotides, the CDR3 is TGTGCCAGCAGCTTAATTTCCGGGACAGGGAGTCCCGAGCAGTACTTC. Translating gives CASSLISGTGSPEQYF. The rearrangement links TRBV7-9 to TRBJ2-7, with 9 bases that match TRBD1. This CDR3 is 16 amino acids long. Germline CDR1 reads SEHNR; CDR2 reads FQNEAQ (reference sequence). V dropped 2 bases and J dropped 6; count of bases not matched to a gene: 11.

The V gene is TRBV5-1, the J gene TRBJ2-6; weak D call: TRBD1 (6 bases). This CDR3 comprises 18 residues. Germline lookup yields CDR1 SGHRS and CDR2 YFSETQ. The V and J ends lost 1 base and 1 base respectively, with 15 bases between them. CDR3 nucleotides: TGCGCCAGCAGCTTGACCCTGGACAGTCATTCTGGGGCCAACGTCCTGACTTTC. Translation: CASSLTLDSHSGANVLTF.

The chain links TRBV5-1 to TRBJ2-4; D possibly corresponds to TRBD2 (5 bases). The ends were cut back, 2 bases at V and 8 bases at J, with 14 bases in the middle. Per the germline V gene, CDR1 is SGHRS and CDR2 is YFSETQ. The CDR3 runs to 14 residues. In nucleotides, the CDR3 is TGCGCCAGCAGCTTCGACTGGCCCGGGGACATTCAGTACTTC. Encoded protein: CASSFDWPGDIQYF.

The chain carries TRBV29-1 and TRBJ2-7, with 8 bases identical to TRBD2. This CDR3 contains 12 residues. Germline-derived CDR1 and CDR2 are SQVTM and ANQGSEA. J lost 3 bases, V lost 6 bases, and 4 bases had no gene match. CDR3 protein: CSVDGRDYEQYF. In DNA form, the CDR3 reads TGCAGCGTCGACGGGAGGGACTACGAGCAGTACTTC.

Points on this clone: Relative to the germline gene, one junction end is altered; a read error may explain this. The chain employs TRBV10-3 and TRBJ2-3, with D maybe TRBD2 (6 bases). The CDR3 has 17 amino acids. Germline-derived CDR1 and CDR2 are ENHRY and SYGVKD. The CDR3, as DNA: TGTGCCATCAGCTCCGGGACTGCCGCAAAGAGCAGAGATACGCAGTATTTT. This gives the protein CAISSGTAAKSRDTQYF.

In the case of this clone: At the DNA level, this CDR3 is encoded by other sequences in the same sample as well. V usage is TRBV28 and J usage is TRBJ1-1; 7 bases are a match to TRBD1. V lost 6 bases and J lost 2; bases outside the gene matches: 6. Germline V lookup: CDR1 MDHEN, CDR2 SYDVKM. The CDR3 spans 14 residues. The CDR3 DNA reads TGTGCCAGCAGCTCCGGGACAGCAAACACTGAAGCTTTCTTT. Amino acids: CASSSGTANTEAFF.

The rearrangement links TRBV9 to TRBJ2-7, with TRBD2 as a possible D gene (6 bases). Germline V gives CDR1 SGDLS, CDR2 YYNGEE. The length of the CDR3 is 12 residues. Trimming took 5 bases from V and 6 from J, leaving 12 bases between them. In DNA form, the CDR3 reads TGTGCCAGCAGTGGGGACTTAGGCGAGCAGTACTTC. This gives the protein CASSGDLGEQYF.

The chain links TRBV10-3 to TRBJ2-3; D is ambiguous. Germline V CDR1 and CDR2: ENHRY, SYGVKD. Trimming left V 1 base short and J 0 bases short, with 11 bases between. The length of the CDR3 is 16 residues. CDR3 residues: CAISEFGQTSTDTQYF. In nucleotides, the CDR3 is TGTGCCATCAGTGAGTTTGGGCAGACAAGCACAGATACGCAGTATTTT.